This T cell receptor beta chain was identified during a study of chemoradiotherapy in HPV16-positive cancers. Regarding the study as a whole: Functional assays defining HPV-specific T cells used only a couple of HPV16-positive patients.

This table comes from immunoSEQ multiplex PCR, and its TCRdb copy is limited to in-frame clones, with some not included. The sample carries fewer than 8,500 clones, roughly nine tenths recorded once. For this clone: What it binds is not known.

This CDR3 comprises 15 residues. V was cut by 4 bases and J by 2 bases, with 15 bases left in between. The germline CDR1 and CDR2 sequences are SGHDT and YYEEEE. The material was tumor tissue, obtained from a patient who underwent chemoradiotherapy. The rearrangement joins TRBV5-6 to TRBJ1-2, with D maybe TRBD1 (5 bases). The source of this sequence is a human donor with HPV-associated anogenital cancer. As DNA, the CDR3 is TGTGCCAGCAGCCGGGGGACGCCTGGGAACTATGGCTACACCTTC. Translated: CASSRGTPGNYGYTF.